Sequencing of this T cell receptor beta chain was carried out in a study of response to subunit inactivated influenza vaccine. This clonotype was found a few times. TCRdb used MiXCR to reprocess the RT-PCR reads, holding one entry per CDR3 protein. This sample has about 540,000 distinct CDR3 sequences, with around 25% found just once. This sample also appeared in a second study, on T cells expressing NK-cell markers. That paper adds: Making the TCR beta cDNA relied on 5'RACE template switching with UMIs. The study sequenced eight donors, seven HCMV-seropositive and one seronegative. As a fraction of CD8+ T cells, dominant NKG2C+ clonotypes reached roughly 1.0-7.0% in six donors. Researchers report these clonotypes also headed the CD3+CD56-NKG2C+ fraction in four donors.

The sample here was CD4+ T cells sorted from PBMCs, taken about 11 days after vaccination. The TCR sequence derives from a man over 45 who received an inactivated influenza vaccine.

The CDR3 DNA follows: TGCAGAGCCCAGGGGGCCCGAGGGGTTGACACTGAAGCTTTCTTT. Amino acid sequence: CRAQGARGVDTEAFF. The chain joins TRBV20-1 to TRBJ1-1; 8 bases agree with TRBD1. CDR1 is DFQATT and CDR2 is SNEGSKA in the germline V gene (reference sequence). This CDR3 region has 15 residues.